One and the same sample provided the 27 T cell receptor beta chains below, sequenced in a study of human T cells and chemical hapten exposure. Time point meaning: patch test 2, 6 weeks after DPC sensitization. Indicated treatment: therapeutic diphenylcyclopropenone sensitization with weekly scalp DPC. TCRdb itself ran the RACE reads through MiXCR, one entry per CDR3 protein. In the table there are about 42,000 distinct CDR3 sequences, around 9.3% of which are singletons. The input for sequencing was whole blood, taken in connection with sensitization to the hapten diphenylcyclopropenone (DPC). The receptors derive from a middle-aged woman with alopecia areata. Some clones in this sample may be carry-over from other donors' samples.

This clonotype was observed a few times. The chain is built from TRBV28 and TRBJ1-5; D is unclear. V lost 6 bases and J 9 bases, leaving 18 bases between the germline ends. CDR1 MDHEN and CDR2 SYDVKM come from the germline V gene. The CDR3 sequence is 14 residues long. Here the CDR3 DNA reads TGTGCCAGCAGATTAGGAAACCGCCCTCTGCCCCAGCATTTT. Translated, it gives CASRLGNRPLPQHF.

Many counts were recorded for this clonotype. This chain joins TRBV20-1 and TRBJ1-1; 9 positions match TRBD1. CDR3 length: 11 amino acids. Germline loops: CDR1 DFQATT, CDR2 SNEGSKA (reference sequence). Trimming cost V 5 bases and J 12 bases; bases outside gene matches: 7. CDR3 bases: TGCAGTGCTCGGGACAGGGTTCCATCTTTCTTT. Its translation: CSARDRVPSFF.

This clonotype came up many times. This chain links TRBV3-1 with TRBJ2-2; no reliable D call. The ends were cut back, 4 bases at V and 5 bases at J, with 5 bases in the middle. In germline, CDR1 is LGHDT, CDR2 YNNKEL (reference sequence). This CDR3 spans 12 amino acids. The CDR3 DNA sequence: TGTGCCAGCAGCCTAAGAACCGGGGAGCTGTTTTTT. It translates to CASSLRTGELFF.

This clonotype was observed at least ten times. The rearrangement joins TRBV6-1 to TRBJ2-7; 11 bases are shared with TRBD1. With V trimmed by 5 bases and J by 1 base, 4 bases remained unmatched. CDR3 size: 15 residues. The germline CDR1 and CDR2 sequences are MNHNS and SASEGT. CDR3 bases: TGTGCCAGCAGTCGGGACAGGGGGGGTTCCTACGAGCAGTACTTC. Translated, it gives CASSRDRGGSYEQYF.

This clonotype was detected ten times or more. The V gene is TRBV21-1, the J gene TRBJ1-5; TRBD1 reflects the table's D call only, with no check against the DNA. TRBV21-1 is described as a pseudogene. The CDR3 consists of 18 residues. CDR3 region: CASSKDHFGGQLFQPQHF. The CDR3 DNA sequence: TGTGCCAGCAGCAAAGATCATTTCGGGGGACAGTTGTTCCAGCCCCAGCATTTT.

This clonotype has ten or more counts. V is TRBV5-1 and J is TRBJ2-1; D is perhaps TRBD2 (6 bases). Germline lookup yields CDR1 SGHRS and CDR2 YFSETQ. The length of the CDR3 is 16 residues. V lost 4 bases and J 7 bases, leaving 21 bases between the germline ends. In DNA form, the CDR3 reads TGCGCCAGCAGCCCATCCGGGGGTCTGGGCACTAATGAGCAGTTCTTC. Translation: CASSPSGGLGTNEQFF.

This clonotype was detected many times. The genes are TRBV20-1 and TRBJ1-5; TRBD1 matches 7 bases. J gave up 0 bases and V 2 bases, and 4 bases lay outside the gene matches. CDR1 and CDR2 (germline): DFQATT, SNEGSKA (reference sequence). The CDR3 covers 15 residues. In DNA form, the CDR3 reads TGCAGTGCTAGACACGACAGGGATAGCAATCAGCCCCAGCATTTT. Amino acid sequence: CSARHDRDSNQPQHF.

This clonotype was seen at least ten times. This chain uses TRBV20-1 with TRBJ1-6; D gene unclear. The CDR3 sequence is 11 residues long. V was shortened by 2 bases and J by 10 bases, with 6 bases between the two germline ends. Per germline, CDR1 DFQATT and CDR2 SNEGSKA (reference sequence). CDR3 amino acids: CSARLGSPLHF. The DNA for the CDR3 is TGCAGTGCTAGATTAGGATCACCCCTCCACTTT.

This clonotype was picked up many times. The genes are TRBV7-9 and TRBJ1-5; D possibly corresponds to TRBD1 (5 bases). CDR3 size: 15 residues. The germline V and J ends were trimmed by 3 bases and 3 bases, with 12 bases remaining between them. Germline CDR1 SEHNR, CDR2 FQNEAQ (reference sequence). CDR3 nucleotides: TGTGCCAGCAGCTTCTCCGACAGTTCCAATCAGCCCCAGCATTTT. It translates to CASSFSDSSNQPQHF.

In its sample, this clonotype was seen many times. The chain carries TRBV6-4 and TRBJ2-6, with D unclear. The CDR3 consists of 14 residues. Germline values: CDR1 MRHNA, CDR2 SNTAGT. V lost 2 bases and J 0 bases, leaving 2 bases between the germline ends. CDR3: CASSDNSGANVLTF. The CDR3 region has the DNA TGTGCCAGCAGTGACAACTCTGGGGCCAACGTCCTGACTTTC.

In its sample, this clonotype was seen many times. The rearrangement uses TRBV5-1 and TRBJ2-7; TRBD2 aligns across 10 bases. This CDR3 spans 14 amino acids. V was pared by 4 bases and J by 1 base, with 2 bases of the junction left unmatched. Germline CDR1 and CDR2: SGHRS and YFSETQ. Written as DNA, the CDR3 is TGCGCCAGCAGCCGGACTAGCGGATCCTACGAGCAGTACTTC. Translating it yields CASSRTSGSYEQYF.

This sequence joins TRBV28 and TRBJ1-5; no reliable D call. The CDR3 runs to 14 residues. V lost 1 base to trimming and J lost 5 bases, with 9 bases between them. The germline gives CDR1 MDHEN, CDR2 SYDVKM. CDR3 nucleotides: TGTGCCAGCAGTTTATCCGGGTCGGATCAGCCCCAGCATTTT. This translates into CASSLSGSDQPQHF. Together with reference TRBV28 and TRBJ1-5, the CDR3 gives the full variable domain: DVKVTQSSRYLVKRTGEKVFLECVQDMDHENMFWYRQDPGLGLRLIYFSYDVKMKEKGDIPEGYSVSREKKERFSLILESASTNQTSMYLCASSLSGSDQPQHFGDGTRLSIL.

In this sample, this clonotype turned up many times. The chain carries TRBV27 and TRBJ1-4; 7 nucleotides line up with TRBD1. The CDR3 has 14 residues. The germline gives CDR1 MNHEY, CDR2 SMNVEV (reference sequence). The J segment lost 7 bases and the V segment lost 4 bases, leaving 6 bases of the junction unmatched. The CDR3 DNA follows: TGTGCCAGCAGTTCCCACAGGGGAGGTGAAAAACTGTTTTTT. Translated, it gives CASSSHRGGEKLFF.

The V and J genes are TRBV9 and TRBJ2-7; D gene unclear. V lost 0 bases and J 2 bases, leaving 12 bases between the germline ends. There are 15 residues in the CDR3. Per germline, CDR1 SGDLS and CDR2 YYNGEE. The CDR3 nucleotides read TGTGCCAGCAGCGTAGCTGCGACTGGGACCTACGAGCAGTACTTC. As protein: CASSVAATGTYEQYF.

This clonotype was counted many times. CDR3 DNA: TGTGCCAGCAGTAGGGGCGGCCTCGGCAATCAGCCCCAGCATTTT. It is translated as CASSRGGLGNQPQHF. The chain has TRBV7-9 and TRBJ1-5; possible D gene TRBD1, 5 bases. CDR1 and CDR2 (germline): SEHNR, FQNEAQ (reference sequence). Trimming removed 6 bases at V and 2 bases at J, with 14 bases between. The CDR3 contains 15 residues.

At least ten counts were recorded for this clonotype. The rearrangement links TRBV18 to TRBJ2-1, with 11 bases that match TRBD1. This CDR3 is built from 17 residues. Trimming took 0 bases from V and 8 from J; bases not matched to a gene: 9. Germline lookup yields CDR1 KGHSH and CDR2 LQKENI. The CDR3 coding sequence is TGTGCCAGCTCACCACCCGTCCGGGACAGGGGGACCGATGAGCAGTTCTTC. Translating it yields CASSPPVRDRGTDEQFF.

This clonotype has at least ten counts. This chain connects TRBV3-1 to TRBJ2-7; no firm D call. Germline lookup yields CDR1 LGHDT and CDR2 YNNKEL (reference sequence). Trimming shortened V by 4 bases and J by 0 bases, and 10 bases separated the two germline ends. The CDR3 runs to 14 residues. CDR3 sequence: CASSRQPSSYEQYF. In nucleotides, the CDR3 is TGTGCCAGCAGCCGGCAGCCAAGCTCCTACGAGCAGTACTTC.

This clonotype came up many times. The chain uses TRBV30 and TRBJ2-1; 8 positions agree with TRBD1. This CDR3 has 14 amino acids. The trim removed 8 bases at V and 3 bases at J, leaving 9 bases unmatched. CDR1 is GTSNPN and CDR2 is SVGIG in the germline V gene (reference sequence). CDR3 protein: CALVRDRFYNEQFF. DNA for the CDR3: TGTGCCCTGGTGCGGGACAGGTTCTACAATGAGCAGTTCTTC.

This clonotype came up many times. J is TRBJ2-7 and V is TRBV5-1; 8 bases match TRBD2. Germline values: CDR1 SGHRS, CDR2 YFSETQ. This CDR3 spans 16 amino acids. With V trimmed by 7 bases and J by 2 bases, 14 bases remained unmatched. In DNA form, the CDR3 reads TGCGCCAGCTCTCCATTCGGAGCGGGGGAGACCTACGAGCAGTACTTC. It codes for CASSPFGAGETYEQYF.

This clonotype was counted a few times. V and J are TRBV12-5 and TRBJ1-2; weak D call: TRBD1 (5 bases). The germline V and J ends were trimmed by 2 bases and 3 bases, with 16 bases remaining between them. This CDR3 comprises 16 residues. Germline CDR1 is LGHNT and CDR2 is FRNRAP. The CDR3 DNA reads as TGTGCTAGTGGTTTGACCTCCCAAGGGGCTCACTATGGCTACACCTTC. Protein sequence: CASGLTSQGAHYGYTF.

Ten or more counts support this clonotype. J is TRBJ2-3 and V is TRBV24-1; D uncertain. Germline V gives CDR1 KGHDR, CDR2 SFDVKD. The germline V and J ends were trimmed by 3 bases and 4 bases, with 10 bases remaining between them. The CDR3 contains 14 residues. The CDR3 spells CATSDPPPADTQYF. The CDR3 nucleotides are TGTGCCACCAGTGATCCCCCTCCTGCAGATACGCAGTATTTT.

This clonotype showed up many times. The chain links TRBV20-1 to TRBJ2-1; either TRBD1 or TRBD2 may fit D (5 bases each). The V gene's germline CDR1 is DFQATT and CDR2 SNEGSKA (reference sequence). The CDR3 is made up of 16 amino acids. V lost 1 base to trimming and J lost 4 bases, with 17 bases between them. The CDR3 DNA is TGCAGTGCTAGAGCTTGGGGGTCCAGCGGTTACAATGAGCAGTTCTTC. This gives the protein CSARAWGSSGYNEQFF.

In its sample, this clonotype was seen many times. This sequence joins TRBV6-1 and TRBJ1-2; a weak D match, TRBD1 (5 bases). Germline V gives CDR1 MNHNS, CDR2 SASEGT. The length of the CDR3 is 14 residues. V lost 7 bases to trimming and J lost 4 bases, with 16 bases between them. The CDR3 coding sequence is TGTGCCAGCACGGGCGCTCCAGGGAGCTATGGCTACACCTTC. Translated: CASTGAPGSYGYTF.

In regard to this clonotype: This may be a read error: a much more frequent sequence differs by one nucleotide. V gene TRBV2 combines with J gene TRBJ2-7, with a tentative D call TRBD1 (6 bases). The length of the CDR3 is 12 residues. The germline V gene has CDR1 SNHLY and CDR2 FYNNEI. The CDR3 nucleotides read TGTGCCAGCCGGACAGCCCGCTACGAGCTGTACTTC. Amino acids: CASRTARYELYF.

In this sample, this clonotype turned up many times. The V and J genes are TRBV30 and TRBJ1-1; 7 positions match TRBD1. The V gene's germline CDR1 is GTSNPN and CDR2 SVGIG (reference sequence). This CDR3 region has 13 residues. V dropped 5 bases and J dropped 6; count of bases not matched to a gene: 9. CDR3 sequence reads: CAWWGQYLPEAFF. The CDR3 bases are TGTGCCTGGTGGGGACAGTACCTCCCTGAAGCTTTCTTT.

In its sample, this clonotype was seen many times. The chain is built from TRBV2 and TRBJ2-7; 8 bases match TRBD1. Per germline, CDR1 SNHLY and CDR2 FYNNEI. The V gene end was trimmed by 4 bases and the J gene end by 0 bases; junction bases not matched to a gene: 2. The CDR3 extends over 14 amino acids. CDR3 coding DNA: TGTGCCAGCAGTGTAACAGGGGGCTCCTACGAGCAGTACTTC. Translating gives CASSVTGGSYEQYF. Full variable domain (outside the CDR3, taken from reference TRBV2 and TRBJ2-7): EPEVTQTPSHQVTQMGQEVILRCVPISNHLYFYWYRQILGQKVEFLVSFYNNEISEKSEIFDDQFSVERPDGSNFTLKIRSTKLEDSAMYFCASSVTGGSYEQYFGPGTRLTVT.

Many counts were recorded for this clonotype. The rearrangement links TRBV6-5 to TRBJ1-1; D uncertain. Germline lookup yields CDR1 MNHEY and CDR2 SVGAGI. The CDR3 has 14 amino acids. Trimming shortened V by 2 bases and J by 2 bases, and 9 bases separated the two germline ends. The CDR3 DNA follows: TGTGCCAGCAGTTACGAGGCGATCAACACTGAAGCTTTCTTT. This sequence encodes CASSYEAINTEAFF.